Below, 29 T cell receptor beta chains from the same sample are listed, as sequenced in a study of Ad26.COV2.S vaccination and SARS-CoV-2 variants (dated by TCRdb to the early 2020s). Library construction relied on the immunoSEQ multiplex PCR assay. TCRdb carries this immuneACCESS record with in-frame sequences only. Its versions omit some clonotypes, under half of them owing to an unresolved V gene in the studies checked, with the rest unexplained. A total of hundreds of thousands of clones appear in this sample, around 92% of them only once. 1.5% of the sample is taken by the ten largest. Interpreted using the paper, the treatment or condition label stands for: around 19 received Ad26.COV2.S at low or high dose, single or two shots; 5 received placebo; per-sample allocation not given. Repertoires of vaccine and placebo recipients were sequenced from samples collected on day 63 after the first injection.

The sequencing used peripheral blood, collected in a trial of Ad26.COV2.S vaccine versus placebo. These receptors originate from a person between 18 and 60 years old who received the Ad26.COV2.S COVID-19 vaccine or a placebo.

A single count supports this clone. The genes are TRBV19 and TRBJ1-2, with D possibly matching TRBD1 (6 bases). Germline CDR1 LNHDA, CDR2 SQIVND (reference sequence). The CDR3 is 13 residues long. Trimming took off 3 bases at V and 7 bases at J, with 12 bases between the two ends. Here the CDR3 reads CASSIRRDIGYTF. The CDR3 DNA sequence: TGTGCCAGTAGTATTCGTCGGGACATTGGCTACACCTTC.

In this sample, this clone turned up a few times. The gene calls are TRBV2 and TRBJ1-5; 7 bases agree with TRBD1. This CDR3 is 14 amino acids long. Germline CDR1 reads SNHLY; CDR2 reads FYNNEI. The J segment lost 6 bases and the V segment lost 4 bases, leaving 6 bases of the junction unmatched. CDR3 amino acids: CASSGVDRAQPQHF. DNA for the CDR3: TGTGCCAGCAGTGGGGTCGACAGGGCTCAGCCCCAGCATTTT.

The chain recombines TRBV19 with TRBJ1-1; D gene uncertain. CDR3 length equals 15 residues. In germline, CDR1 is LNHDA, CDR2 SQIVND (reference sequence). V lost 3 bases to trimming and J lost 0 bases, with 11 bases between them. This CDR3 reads CASSIQQFLNTEAFF. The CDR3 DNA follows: TGTGCCAGTAGTATTCAACAGTTTCTGAACACTGAAGCTTTCTTT.

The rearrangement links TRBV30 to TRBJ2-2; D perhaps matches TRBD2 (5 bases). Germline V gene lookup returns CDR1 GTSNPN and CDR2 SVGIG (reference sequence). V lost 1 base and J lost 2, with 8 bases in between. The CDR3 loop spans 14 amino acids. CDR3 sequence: CAWSGRPNTGELFF. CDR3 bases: TGTGCCTGGAGTGGGAGGCCAAACACCGGGGAGCTGTTTTTT.

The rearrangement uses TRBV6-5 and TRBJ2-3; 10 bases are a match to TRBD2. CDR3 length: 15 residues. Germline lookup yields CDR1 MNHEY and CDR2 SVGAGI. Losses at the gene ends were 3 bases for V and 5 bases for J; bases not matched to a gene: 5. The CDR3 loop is CASSYGVAGGDTQYF. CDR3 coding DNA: TGTGCCAGCAGTTATGGTGTAGCGGGAGGAGATACGCAGTATTTT.

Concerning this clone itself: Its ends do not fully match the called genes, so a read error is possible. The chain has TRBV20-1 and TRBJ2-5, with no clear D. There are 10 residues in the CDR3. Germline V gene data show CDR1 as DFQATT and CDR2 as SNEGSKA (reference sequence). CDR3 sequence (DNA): TGCAGTGGTAGAGAAGAGACCCAGTACTTC. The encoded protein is CSGREETQYF.

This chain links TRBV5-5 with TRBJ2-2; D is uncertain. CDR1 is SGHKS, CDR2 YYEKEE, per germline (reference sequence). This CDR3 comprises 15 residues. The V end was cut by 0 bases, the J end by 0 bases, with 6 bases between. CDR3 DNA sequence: TGTGCCAGCAGCTTGGTAAGGGCGAACACCGGGGAGCTGTTTTTT. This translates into CASSLVRANTGELFF.

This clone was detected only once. CDR3 residues: CASSRAGLAEETQYF. CDR3 in DNA: TGTGCCAGCAGCCGGGCGGGACTAGCGGAAGAGACCCAGTACTTC. This chain connects TRBV3-1 (or the pseudogene TRBV3-2) to TRBJ2-5; 11 nucleotides agree with TRBD2. This CDR3 is 15 amino acids long. Germline V lookup: CDR1 LGHDT, CDR2 YNNKEL (reference sequence). Losses at the gene ends were 4 bases for V and 3 bases for J; bases not matched to a gene: 4.

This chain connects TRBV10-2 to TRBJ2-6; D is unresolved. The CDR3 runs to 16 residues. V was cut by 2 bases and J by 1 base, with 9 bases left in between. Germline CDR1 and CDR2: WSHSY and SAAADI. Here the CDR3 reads CASSESSSSGANVLTF. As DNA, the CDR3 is TGCGCCAGCAGTGAGAGTTCTAGTTCTGGGGCCAACGTCCTGACTTTC.

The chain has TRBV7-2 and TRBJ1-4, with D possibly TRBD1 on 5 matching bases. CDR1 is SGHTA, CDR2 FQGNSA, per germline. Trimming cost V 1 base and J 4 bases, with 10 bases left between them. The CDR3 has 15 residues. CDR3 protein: CASSLVPQGNEKLFF. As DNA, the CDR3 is TGTGCCAGCAGCTTAGTTCCCCAGGGTAATGAAAAACTGTTTTTT.

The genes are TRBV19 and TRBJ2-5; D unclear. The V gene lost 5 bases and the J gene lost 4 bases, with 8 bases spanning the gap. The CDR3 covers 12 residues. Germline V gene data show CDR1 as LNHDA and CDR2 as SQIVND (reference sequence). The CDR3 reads CASSEARETQYF. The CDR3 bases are TGTGCCAGTAGTGAGGCGCGAGAGACCCAGTACTTC.

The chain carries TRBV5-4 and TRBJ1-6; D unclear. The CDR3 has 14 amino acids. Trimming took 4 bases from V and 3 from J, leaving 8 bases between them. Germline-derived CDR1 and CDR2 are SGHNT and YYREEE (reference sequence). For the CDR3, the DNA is TGTGCCAGCAGCCCGGATGTCTATAATTCACCCCTCCACTTT. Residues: CASSPDVYNSPLHF.

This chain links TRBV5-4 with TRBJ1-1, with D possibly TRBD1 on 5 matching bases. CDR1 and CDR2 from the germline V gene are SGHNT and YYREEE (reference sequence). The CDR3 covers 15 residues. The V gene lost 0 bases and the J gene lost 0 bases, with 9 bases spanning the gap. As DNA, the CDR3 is TGTGCCAGCAGCTTGGGGGGGAGATTGAACACTGAAGCTTTCTTT. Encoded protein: CASSLGGRLNTEAFF.

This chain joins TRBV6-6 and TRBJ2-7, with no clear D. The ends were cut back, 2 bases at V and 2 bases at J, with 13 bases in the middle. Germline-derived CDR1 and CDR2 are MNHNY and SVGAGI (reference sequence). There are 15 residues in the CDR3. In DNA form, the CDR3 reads TGTGCCAGCAGTTACCCAAGGGCTTATACCTACGAGCAGTACTTC. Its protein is CASSYPRAYTYEQYF.

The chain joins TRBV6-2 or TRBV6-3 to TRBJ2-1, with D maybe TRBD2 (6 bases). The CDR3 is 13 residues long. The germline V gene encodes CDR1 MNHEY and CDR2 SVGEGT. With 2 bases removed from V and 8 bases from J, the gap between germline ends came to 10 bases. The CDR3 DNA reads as TGTGCCAGCAGTTACGCGGGATCCCATGAGCAGTTCTTC. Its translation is CASSYAGSHEQFF.

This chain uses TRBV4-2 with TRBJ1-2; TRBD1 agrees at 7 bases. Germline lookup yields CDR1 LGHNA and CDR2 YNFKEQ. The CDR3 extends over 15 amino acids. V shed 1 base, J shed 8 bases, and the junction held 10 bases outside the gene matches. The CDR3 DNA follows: TGTGCCAGCAGCCAAGCCGGGACAGAAGAGTGGGGCTACACCTTC. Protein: CASSQAGTEEWGYTF.

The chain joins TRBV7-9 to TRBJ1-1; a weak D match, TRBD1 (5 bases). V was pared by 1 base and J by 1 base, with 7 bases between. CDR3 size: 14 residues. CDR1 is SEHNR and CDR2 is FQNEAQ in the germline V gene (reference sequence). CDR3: CASSLVQENTEAFF. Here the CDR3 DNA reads TGTGCCAGCAGCTTAGTACAGGAGAACACTGAAGCTTTCTTT.

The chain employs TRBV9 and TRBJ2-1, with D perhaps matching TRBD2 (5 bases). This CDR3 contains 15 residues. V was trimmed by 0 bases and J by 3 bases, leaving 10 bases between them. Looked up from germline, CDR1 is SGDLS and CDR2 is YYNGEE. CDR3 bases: TGTGCCAGCAGCGTAGACCTAGCAGACTACAATGAGCAGTTCTTC. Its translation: CASSVDLADYNEQFF.

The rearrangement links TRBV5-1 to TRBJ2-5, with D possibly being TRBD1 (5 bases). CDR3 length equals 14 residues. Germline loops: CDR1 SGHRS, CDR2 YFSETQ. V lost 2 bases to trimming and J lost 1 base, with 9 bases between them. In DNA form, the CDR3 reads TGCGCCAGCAGCTTTTTACAGGTCCAAGAGACCCAGTACTTC. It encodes CASSFLQVQETQYF. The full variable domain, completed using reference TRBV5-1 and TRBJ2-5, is KAGVTQTPRYLIKTRGQQVTLSCSPISGHRSVSWYQQTPGQGLQFLFEYFSETQRNKGNFPGRFSGRQFSNSRSEMNVSTLELGDSALYLCASSFLQVQETQYFGPGTRLLVL.

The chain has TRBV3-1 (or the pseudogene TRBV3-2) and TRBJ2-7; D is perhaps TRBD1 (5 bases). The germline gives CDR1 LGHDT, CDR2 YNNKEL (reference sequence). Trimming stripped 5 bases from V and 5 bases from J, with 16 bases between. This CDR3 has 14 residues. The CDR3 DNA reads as TGTGCCAGCAGCTTGAACACCAGGGTCCACGAGCAGTACTTC. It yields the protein CASSLNTRVHEQYF.

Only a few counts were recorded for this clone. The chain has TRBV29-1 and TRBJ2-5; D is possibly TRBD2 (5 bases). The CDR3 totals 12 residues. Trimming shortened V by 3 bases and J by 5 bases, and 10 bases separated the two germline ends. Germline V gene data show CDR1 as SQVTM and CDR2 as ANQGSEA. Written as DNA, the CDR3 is TGCAGCGTTGAGGCGGGCCGGGAGACCCAGTACTTC. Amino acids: CSVEAGRETQYF. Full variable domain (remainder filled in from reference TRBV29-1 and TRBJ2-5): SAVISQKPSRDICQRGTSLTIQCQVDSQVTMMFWYRQQPGQSLTLIATANQGSEATYESGFVIDKFPISRPNLTFSTLTVSNMSPEDSSIYLCSVEAGRETQYFGPGTRLLVL.

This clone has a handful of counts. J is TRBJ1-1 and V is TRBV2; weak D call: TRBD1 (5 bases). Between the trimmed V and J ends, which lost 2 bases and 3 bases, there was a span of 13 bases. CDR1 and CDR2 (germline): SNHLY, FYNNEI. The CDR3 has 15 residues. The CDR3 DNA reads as TGTGCCAGCAGTGAAAGAGGGGCTATGGACACTGAAGCTTTCTTT. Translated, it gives CASSERGAMDTEAFF.

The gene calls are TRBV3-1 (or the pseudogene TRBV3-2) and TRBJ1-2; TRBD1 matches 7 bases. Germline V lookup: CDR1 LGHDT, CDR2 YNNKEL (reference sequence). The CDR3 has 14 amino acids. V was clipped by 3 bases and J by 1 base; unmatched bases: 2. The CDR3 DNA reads TGTGCCAGCAGCCAGGACAGGCTTAACTATGGCTACACCTTC. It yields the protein CASSQDRLNYGYTF.

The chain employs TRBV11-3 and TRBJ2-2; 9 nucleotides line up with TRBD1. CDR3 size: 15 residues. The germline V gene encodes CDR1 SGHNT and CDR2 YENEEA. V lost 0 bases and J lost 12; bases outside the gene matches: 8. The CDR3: CASSLEGGTGYQLFF. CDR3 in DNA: TGTGCCAGCAGCTTAGAAGGAGGGACAGGGTATCAGCTGTTTTTT. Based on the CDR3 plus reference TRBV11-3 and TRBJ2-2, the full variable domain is EAGVVQSPRYKIIEKKQPVAFWCNPISGHNTLYWYLQNLGQGPELLIRYENEEAVDDSQLPKDRFSAERLKGVDSTLKIQPAELGDSAVYLCASSLEGGTGYQLFFGEGSRLTVL.

The CDR3, as DNA: TGTGCCAGCAGCGTAAGACTAGCGGGAGCCTACAATGAGCAGTTCTTC. The encoded protein is CASSVRLAGAYNEQFF. J is TRBJ2-1 and V is TRBV9; TRBD2 aligns across 12 bases. The CDR3 sequence is 16 residues long. Trimming at V came to 1 base and at J to 2 bases, leaving 1 base not matched to a gene. Germline V CDR1 and CDR2: SGDLS, YYNGEE.

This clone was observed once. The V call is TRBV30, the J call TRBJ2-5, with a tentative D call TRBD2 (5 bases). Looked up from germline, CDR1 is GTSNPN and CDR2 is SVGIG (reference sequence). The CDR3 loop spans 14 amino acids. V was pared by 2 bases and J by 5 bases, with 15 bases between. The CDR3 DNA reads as TGTGCCTGGAGTCCACGAGAAGGAGGCGAGACCCAGTACTTC. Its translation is CAWSPREGGETQYF.

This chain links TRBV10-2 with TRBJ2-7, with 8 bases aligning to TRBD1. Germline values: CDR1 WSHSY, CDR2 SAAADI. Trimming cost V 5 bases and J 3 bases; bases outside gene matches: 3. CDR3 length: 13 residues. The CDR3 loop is CASSLGQVYEQYF. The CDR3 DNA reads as TGCGCCAGCAGTTTGGGACAGGTCTACGAGCAGTACTTC.

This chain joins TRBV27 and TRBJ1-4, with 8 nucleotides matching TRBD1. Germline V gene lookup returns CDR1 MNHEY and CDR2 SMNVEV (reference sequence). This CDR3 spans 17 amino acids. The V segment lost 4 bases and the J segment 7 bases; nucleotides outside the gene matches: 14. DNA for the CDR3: TGTGCCAGCAGTTCAGGGGGCGCGGGGACCGGTGGTGAAAAACTGTTTTTT. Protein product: CASSSGGAGTGGEKLFF.

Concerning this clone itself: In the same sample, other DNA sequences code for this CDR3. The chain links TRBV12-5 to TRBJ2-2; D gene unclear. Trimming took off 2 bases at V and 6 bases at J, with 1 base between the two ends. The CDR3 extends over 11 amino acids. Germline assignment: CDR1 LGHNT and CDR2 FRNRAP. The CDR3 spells CASGLPGELFF. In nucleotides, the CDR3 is TGTGCTAGTGGTTTGCCCGGGGAGCTGTTTTTT.